This section outlines one TCR beta chain sequence together with its context. There are a few counts of this clonotype. Its target antigen remains unknown. One base away there is no much larger clone; base qualities are not given. The sample is drawn from a study of vaccination and CD4 T cells after COVID-19 (dated by TCRdb to 2021 to 2024). With regard to the full study: Every convalescent patient had a positive nasal swab PCR test for SARS-CoV-2, with mild disease in 9 or 10 patients and severe disease in one. Post-vaccine blood samples were taken a median of 72 days after the second vaccine dose, with a range of 14 to 241 days. Post-COVID blood samples from convalescent patients were collected a median of around 100 days after diagnosis, with a range of roughly 35 to 180 days. In control cultures, a CEFX viral epitope pool was used as positive control, an HIV-1 Nef peptide pool was used as negative control, or no peptide was added. In roughly nine COVID-19 convalescent patients and a few infection-naive healthy vaccine recipients, the spike-specific CD4+ TCR repertoire before mRNA vaccination was compared with the repertoire after mRNA vaccination. Participants got two doses of the Pfizer-BioNTech BNT162b2 vaccine (n=8) or two doses of the Moderna mRNA-1273 vaccine (n=2). Six males and four females were included in the convalescent cohort, with two Hispanic individuals, seven Caucasians, two Asians and one multiracial person represented. The cultures were stimulated with overlapping spike peptide pools from SARS-CoV-2 and from the common cold coronaviruses HCoV-NL63, HCoV-OC43 and HCoV-229E. Overall results and qualifications from the work: Among the post-vaccine SARS-CoV-2-reactive clones in convalescent patients, a median 86.3% showed up only after vaccination, which suggests vaccine-specific priming. The median number of SARS-CoV-2-reactive clonotypes rose from about 23 after infection to about 40 after vaccination, but the change was not significant. Relatively few convalescent patients were included in the study, and early timepoints after natural infection were not analyzed. Of the vaccine-specific clones found in convalescent patients, nearly all (304 of 307) were mono-reactive for SARS-CoV-2 spike instead of being cross-reactive with common cold coronaviruses.

In light of the paper, this sample's treatment or condition label describes: roughly nine-day PBMC culture with coronavirus spike peptide pools or control peptides (ViraFEST assay). To expand antigen-specific T cells with peptide pools and then pick out the expanded clonotypes through TCR sequencing, the study relied on the ViraFEST assay. Positive SARS-CoV-2 PCR tests in the convalescent patients dated from March to December 2020, before Alpha, Beta and Delta variants emerged in the United States. Roughly 2.1 million PBMCs per well were cultured in IMDM with approximately 5% human AB serum and 8.5 to 10 IU/ml IL-2, plus 10 ug/ml peptide pools. On days 3 and 7, half of the culture medium was replaced with fresh IL-2-containing medium. CD4+ T cells were isolated after about 10 days of culture through negative selection using the EasySep CD4+ T cell isolation kit. Ficoll-Paque Plus gradient centrifugation was used to isolate PBMCs from whole blood, and the isolated PBMCs were then either used fresh or cryopreserved at -140C. Triplicate wells were generally used for each culture condition.

Library preparation employed PCR. At the Johns Hopkins FTIC core, DNA from the cultured CD4+ T cells underwent TCR sequencing with the Oncomine TCR Beta short-read assay. The QIAamp micro DNA kit was used to extract genomic DNA from the cultured CD4+ T cells. Oncomine TCR Beta libraries from cultured CD4+ T cells were pooled with unique dual indexes and sequenced on an Illumina iSeq 100. In the source study's methods: Non-productive sequences were filtered out, and CDR3s that did not start with C, did not end with F or W, or were shorter than 7 amino acids were discarded. The MANAFEST web application was used to identify antigen-specific clonotypes by comparing peptide-stimulated wells against reference wells and other culture wells. To be called positive, a clone needed an FDR below 0.05, an odds ratio above 5, and a productive frequency above 0.1% in at least two of three replicate wells. A clonotype counted as cross-reactive if it showed significant expansion both in the SARS-CoV-2 spike wells and in at least one common cold coronavirus spike condition. Levenshtein distances (stringdist) and unrooted phylogenetic trees (ape) in R version 3.6.1 were used to assess CDR3 homology. Using fastp at Q25 and MiXCR, TCRdb reprocessed the public reads and kept productive beta chains. Duplicate CDR3 protein sequences are folded into a single record with the most common DNA and genes. These V and J calls are TCRdb output, not the study's own analysis. For this sample the table gives 8,500 to 14,000 distinct CDR3 sequences, of which approximately 41% were detected only once. About 30% of the sample lies in the top ten.

The junction shows trimming of 6 bases on V and 0 bases on J, and the gene matches do not reach 4 bases of it. As encoded in the germline V gene (reference sequence), CDR1 is SEHNR while CDR2 is FQNEAQ. Its CDR3 holds 14 amino acids, cysteine through phenylalanine. Just CDR3 DNA is preserved here, 42 bases in frame from base 1. The sequencing sample was made of CD4+ T cells from blood, cultured in vitro. This receptor was taken from a human donor who had recovered from COVID-19. Here the chain combines TRBV7-9 and TRBJ1-2; 7 nucleotides in the junction match TRBD1. For the CDR3, the sequence is CASRGQAANYGYTF. In nucleotides, the sequence is TGTGCCAGCAGAGGACAGGCAGCTAACTATGGCTACACCTTC.